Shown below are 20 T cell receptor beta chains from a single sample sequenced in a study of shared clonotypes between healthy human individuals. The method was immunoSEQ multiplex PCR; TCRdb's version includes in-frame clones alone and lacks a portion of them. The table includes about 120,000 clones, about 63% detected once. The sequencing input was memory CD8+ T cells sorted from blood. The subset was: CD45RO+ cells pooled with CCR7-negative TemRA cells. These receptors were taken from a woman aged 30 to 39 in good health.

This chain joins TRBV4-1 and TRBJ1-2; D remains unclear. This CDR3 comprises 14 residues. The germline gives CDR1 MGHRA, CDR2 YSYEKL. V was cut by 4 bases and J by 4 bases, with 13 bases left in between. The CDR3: CASSLRGRPYGYTF. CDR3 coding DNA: TGCGCCAGCAGCCTTCGGGGAAGGCCCTATGGCTACACCTTC.

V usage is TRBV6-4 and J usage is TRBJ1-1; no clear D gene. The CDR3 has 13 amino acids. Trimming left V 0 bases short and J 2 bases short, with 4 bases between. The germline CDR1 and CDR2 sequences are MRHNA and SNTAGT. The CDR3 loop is CASSDSDNTEAFF. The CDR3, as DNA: TGTGCCAGCAGTGACTCGGATAACACTGAAGCTTTCTTT.

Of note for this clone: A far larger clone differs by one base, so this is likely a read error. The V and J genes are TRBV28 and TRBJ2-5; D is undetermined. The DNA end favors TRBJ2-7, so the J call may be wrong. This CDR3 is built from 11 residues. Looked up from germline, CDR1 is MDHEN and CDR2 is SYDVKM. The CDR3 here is CASSDTYEQYF. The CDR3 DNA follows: TGTGCCAGCAGTGACACCTACGAGCAGTACTTC.

This CDR3 is CASSIWDRGSETQYF. DNA for the CDR3: TGTGCCAGTAGTATTTGGGACAGGGGATCCGAGACCCAGTACTTC. The V call is TRBV19, the J call TRBJ2-5; 10 bases are a match to TRBD1. The CDR3 length is 15 residues. Germline V gives CDR1 LNHDA, CDR2 SQIVND (reference sequence). V lost 3 bases to trimming and J lost 5 bases; unmatched junction nucleotides: 6.

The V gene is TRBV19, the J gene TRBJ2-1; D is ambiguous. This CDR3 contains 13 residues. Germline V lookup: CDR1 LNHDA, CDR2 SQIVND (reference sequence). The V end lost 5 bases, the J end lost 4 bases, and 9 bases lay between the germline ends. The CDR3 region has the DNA TGTGCCAGTAGTGACCTACCGTACAATGAGCAGTTCTTC. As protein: CASSDLPYNEQFF.

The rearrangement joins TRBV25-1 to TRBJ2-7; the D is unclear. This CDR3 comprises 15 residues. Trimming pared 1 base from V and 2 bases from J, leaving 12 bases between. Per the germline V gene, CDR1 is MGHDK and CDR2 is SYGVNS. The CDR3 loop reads CASSESASVAYEQYF. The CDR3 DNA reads TGTGCCAGCAGTGAATCGGCCAGCGTCGCCTACGAGCAGTACTTC.

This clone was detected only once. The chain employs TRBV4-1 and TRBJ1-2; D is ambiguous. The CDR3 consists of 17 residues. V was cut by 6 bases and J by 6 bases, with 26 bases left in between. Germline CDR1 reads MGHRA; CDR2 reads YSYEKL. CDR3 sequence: CASSQRSPGWAGNGYTF. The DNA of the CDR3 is TGCGCCAGCAGTCAACGTTCCCCGGGGTGGGCGGGTAATGGCTACACCTTC.

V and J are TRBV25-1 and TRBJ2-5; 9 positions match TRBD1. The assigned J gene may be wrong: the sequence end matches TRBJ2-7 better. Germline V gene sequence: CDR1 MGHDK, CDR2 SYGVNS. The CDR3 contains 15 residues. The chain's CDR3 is CASNVDGTGIDEQYF. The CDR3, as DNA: TGTGCCAGCAACGTCGATGGGACAGGGATTGACGAGCAGTACTTC.

As DNA, the CDR3 is TGTGCCAGCAGCTTACGAAAAGCGGGACCTTACGAGCAGTACTTC. It encodes CASSLRKAGPYEQYF. The rearrangement links TRBV7-8 to TRBJ2-7, with TRBD2 matching over 7 bases. Trimming removed 2 bases from V and 4 bases from J; junction bases left unmatched: 8. This CDR3 has 15 amino acids. Germline V gives CDR1 SGHVS, CDR2 FQNEAQ.

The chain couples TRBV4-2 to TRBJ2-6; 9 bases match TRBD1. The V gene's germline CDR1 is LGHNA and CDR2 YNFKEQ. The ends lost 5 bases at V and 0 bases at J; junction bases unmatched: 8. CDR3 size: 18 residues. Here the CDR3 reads CASSKPGQGLSGANVLTF. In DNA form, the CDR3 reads TGTGCCAGCAGCAAACCGGGACAGGGTCTCTCTGGGGCCAACGTCCTGACTTTC.

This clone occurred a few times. The CDR3 DNA sequence: TGTGCCAGCTCACATACAGGGGGCCCTGCTCTGAACACTGAAGCTTTCTTT. This gives the protein CASSHTGGPALNTEAFF. The J gene is TRBJ1-1, the V gene TRBV18; TRBD1 aligns across 9 bases. The germline V gene encodes CDR1 KGHSH and CDR2 LQKENI. V lost 4 bases to trimming and J lost 0 bases; unmatched junction nucleotides: 9. The CDR3 sequence is 17 residues long.

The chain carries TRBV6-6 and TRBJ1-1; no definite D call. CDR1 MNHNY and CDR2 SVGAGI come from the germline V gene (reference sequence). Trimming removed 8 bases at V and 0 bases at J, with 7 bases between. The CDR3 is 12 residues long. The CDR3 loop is CASGRVNTEAFF. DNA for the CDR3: TGTGCCAGCGGGCGAGTGAACACTGAAGCTTTCTTT.

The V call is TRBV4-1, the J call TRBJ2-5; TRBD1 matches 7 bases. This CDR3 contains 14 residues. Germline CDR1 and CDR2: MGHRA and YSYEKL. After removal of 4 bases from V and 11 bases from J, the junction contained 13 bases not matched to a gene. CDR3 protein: CASSLPGQRLEQYF. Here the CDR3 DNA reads TGCGCCAGCAGCCTTCCGGGACAGCGCCTTGAGCAGTACTTC.

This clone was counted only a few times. CDR3 sequence reads: CASSYEGSAHSTDTQYF. The CDR3 bases are TGTGCCAGCAGCTATGAAGGCAGCGCGCATAGCACAGATACGCAGTATTTT. The chain links TRBV11-2 to TRBJ2-3; D not certain. V was pared by 4 bases and J by 0 bases, with 17 bases between. Germline V gene lookup returns CDR1 SGHAT and CDR2 FQNNGV. The CDR3 runs 17 residues.

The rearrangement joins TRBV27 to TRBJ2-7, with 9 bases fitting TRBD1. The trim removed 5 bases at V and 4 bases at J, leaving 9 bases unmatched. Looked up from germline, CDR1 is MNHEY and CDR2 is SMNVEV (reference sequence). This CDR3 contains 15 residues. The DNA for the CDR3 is TGTGCCAGCAGTCCCCACACAGGGGGCGGGTACGAGCAGTACTTC. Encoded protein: CASSPHTGGGYEQYF.

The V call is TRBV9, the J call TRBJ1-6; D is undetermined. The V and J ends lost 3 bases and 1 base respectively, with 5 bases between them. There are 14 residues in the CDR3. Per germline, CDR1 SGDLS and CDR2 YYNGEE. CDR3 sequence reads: CASSDQSYNSPLHF. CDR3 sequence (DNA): TGTGCCAGCAGCGACCAATCCTATAATTCACCCCTCCACTTT. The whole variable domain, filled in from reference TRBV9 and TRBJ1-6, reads DSGVTQTPKHLITATGQRVTLRCSPRSGDLSVYWYQQSLDQGLQFLIQYYNGEERAKGNILERFSAQQFPDLHSELNLSSLELGDSALYFCASSDQSYNSPLHFGNGTRLTVT.

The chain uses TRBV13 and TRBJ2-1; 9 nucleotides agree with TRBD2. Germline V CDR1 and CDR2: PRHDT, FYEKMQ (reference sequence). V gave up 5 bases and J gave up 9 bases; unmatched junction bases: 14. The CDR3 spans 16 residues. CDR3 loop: CASSEKTGTSSIEQFF. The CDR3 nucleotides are TGTGCCAGCAGCGAAAAGACCGGGACTAGCTCTATTGAGCAGTTCTTC.

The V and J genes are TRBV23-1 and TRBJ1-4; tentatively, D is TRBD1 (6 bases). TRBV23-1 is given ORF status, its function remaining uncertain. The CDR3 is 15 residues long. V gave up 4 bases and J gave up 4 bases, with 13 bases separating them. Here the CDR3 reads CASSLWGANNEKLFF. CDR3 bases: TGCGCCAGCAGTCTCTGGGGGGCCAATAATGAAAAACTGTTTTTT.

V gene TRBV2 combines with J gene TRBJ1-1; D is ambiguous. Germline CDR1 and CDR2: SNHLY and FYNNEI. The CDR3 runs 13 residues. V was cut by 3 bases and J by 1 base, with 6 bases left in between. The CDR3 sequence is CASSDVENTEAFF. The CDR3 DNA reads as TGTGCCAGCAGTGACGTGGAGAACACTGAAGCTTTCTTT.

CDR3 protein: CASSLYSSYEQYF. CDR3 sequence (DNA): TGTGCCAGCAGCTTGTACAGTTCCTACGAGCAGTACTTC. V is TRBV5-6 and J is TRBJ2-5; D remains ambiguous. The DNA end lines up better with TRBJ2-7; the J call may be wrong. Germline CDR1 is SGHDT and CDR2 is YYEEEE. The CDR3 sequence is 13 residues long.